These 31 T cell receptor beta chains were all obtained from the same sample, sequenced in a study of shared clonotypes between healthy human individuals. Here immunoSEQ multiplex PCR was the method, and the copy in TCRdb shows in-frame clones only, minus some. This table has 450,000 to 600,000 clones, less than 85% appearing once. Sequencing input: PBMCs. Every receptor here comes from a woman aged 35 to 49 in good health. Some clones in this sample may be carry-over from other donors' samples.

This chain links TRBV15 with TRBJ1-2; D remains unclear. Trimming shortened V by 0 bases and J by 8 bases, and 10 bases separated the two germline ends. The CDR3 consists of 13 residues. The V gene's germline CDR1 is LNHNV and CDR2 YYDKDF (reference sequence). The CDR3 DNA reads TGTGCCACCAGCAGAGATTATAACGACGGCTACACCTTC. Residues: CATSRDYNDGYTF.

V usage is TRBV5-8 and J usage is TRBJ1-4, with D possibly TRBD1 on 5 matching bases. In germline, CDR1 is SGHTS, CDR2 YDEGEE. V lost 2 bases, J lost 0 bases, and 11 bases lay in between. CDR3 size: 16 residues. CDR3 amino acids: CASSFMGLPTNEKLFF. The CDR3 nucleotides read TGTGCCAGCAGCTTTATGGGGCTACCAACTAATGAAAAACTGTTTTTT.

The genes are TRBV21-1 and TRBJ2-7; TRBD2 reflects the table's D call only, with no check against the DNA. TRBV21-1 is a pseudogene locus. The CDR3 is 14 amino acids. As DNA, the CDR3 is TGTGCCAGCAGGGGCGGGGGGCGCGCCTACGAGCAGTACTTC. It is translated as CASRGGGRAYEQYF.

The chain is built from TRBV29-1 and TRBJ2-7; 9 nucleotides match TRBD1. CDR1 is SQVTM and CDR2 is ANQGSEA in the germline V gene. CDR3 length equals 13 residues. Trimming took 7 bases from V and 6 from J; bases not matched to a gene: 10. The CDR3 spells CSDGTGPTGEQYF. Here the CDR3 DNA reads TGCAGCGATGGGACAGGGCCAACGGGCGAGCAGTACTTC.

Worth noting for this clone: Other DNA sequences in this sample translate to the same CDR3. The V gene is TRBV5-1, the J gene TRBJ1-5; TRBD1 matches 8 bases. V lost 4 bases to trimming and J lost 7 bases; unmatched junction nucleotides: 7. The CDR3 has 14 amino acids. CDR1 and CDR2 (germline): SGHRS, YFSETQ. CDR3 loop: CASSLGQGTQPQHF. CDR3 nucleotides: TGCGCCAGCAGCCTCGGACAGGGAACCCAGCCCCAGCATTTT.

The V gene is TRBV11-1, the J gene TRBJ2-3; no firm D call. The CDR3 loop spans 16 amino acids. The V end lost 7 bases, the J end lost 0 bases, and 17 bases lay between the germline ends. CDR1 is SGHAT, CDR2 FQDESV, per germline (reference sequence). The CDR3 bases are TGTGCCAGCACCAATGAAGGAGCCACTAGCACAGATACGCAGTATTTT. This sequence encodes CASTNEGATSTDTQYF. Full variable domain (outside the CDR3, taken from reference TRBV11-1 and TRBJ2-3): EAEVAQSPRYKITEKSQAVAFWCDPISGHATLYWYRQILGQGPELLVQFQDESVVDDSQLPKDRFSAERLKGVDSTLKIQPAELGDSAMYLCASTNEGATSTDTQYFGPGTRLTVL.

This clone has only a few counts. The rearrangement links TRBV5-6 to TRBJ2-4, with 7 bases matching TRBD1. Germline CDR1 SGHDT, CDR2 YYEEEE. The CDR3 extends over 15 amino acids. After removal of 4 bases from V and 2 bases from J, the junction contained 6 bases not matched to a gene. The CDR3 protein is CASSAATGSKNIQYF. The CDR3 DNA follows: TGTGCCAGCAGCGCCGCGACAGGGTCCAAAAACATTCAGTACTTC.

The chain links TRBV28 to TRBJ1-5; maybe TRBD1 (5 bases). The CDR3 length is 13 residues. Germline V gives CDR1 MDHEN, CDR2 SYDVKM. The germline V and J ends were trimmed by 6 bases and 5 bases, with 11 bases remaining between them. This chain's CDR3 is CASSWGRDQPQHF. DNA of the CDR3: TGTGCCAGCAGCTGGGGGAGAGATCAGCCCCAGCATTTT.

CDR3 sequence reads: CAISESVHSNTEAFF. DNA for the CDR3: TGTGCCATCAGTGAGTCAGTCCACTCGAACACTGAAGCTTTCTTT. The chain links TRBV10-3 to TRBJ1-1, with no clear D. From germline, CDR1 is ENHRY and CDR2 SYGVKD. V lost 0 bases, J lost 1 base, and 9 bases lay in between. The CDR3 covers 15 residues.

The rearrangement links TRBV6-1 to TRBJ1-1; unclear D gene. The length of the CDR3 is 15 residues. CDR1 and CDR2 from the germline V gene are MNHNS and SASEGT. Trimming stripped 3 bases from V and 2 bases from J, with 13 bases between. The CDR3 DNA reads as TGTGCCAGCAGTGACTGGGCAGCGTCAAACACTGAAGCTTTCTTT. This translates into CASSDWAASNTEAFF.

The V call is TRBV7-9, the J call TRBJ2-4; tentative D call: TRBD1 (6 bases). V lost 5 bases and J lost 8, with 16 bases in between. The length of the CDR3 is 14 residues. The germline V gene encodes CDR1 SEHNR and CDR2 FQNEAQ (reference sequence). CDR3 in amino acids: CASSPGTPHDIQYF. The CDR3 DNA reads TGTGCCAGCAGCCCCGGGACACCCCACGACATTCAGTACTTC.

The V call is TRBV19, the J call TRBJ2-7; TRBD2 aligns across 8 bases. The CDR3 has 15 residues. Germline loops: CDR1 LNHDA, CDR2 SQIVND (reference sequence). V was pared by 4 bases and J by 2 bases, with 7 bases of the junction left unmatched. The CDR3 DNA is TGTGCCAGTAGTAGGGGCGGGAGGTACCCCTACGAGCAGTACTTC. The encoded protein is CASSRGGRYPYEQYF. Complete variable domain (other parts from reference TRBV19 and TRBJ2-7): DGGITQSPKYLFRKEGQNVTLSCEQNLNHDAMYWYRQDPGQGLRLIYYSQIVNDFQKGDIAEGYSVSREKKESFPLTVTSAQKNPTAFYLCASSRGGRYPYEQYFGPGTRLTVT.

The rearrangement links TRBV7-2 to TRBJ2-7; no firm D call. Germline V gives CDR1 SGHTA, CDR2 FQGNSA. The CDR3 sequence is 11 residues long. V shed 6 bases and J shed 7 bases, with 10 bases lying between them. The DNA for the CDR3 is TGTGCCAGCAGACTCCTCGGGGAGCAGTACTTC. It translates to CASRLLGEQYF. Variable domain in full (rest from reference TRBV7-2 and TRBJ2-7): GAGVSQSPSNKVTEKGKDVELRCDPISGHTALYWYRQSLGQGLEFLIYFQGNSAPDKSGLPSDRFSAERTGGSVSTLTIQRTQQEDSAVYLCASRLLGEQYFGPGTRLTVT.

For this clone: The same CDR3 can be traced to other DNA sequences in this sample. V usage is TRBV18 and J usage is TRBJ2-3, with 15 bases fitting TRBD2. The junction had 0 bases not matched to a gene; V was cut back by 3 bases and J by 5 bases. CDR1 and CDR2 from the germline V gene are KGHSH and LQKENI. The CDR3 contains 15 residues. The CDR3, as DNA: TGTGCCAGCTCACCGGGACTAGCGGGAGGAGATACGCAGTATTTT. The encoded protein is CASSPGLAGGDTQYF. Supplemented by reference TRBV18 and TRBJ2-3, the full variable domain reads NAGVMQNPRHLVRRRGQEARLRCSPMKGHSHVYWYRQLPEEGLKFMVYLQKENIIDESGMPKERFSAEFPKEGPSILRIQQVVRGDSAAYFCASSPGLAGGDTQYFGPGTRLTVL.

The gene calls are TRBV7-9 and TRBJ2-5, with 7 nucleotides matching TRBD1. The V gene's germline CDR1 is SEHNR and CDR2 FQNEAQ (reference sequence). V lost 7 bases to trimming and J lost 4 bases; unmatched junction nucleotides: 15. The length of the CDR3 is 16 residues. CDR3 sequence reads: CASTLGSRGTRETQYF. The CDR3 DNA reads TGTGCCAGCACCCTAGGGTCCAGGGGGACGAGAGAGACCCAGTACTTC.

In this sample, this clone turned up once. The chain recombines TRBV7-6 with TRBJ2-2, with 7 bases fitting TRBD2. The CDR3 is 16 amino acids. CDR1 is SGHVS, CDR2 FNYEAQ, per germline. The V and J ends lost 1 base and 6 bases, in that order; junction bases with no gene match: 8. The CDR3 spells CASSLVSGEGPGELFF. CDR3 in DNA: TGTGCCAGCAGCTTAGTTTCGGGGGAGGGCCCCGGGGAGCTGTTTTTT.

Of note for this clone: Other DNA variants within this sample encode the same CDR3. CDR3 sequence reads: CASSPGLAGDTQYF. The CDR3 DNA follows: TGTGCCAGCAGCCCAGGACTAGCGGGAGATACGCAGTATTTT. This sequence joins TRBV7-3 and TRBJ2-3, with 11 nucleotides matching TRBD2. The trim removed 5 bases at V and 5 bases at J, leaving 3 bases unmatched. CDR1 is SGHTA and CDR2 is FQGTGA in the germline V gene. The CDR3 is 14 amino acids. The whole variable domain, filled in from reference TRBV7-3 and TRBJ2-3, reads GAGVSQTPSNKVTEKGKYVELRCDPISGHTALYWYRQSLGQGPEFLIYFQGTGAADDSGLPNDRFFAVRPEGSVSTLKIQRTERGDSAVYLCASSPGLAGDTQYFGPGTRLTVL.

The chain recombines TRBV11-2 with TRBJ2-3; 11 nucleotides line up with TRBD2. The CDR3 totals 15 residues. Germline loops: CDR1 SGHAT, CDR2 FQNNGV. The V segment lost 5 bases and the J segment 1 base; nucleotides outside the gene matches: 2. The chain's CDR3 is CASSRLAGRTDTQYF. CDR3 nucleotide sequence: TGTGCCAGCAGCCGACTAGCGGGACGCACAGATACGCAGTATTTT.

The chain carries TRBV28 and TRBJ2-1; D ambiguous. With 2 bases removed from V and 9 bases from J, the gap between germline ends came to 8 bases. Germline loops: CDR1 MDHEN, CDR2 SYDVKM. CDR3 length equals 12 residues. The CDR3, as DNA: TGTGCCAGCAGTTTAACGCTTGGTGAGCAGTTCTTC. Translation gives CASSLTLGEQFF.

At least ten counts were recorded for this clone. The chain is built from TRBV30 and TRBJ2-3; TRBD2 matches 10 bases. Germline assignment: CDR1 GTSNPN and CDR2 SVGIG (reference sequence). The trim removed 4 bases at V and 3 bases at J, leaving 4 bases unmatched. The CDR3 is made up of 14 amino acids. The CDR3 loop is CAWTRTSGTDTQYF. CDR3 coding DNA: TGTGCCTGGACCCGGACTAGCGGAACAGATACGCAGTATTTT. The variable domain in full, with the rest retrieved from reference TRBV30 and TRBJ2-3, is SQTIHQWPATLVQPVGSPLSLECTVEGTSNPNLYWYRQAAGRGLQLLFYSVGIGQISSEVPQNLSASRPQDRQFILSSKKLLLSDSGFYLCAWTRTSGTDTQYFGPGTRLTVL.

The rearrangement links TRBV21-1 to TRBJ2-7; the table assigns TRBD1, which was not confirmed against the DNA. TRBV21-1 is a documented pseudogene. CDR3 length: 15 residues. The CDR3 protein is CASSAGTLPGDEQYF. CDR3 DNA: TGTGCCAGCAGCGCCGGGACACTGCCAGGGGACGAGCAGTACTTC.

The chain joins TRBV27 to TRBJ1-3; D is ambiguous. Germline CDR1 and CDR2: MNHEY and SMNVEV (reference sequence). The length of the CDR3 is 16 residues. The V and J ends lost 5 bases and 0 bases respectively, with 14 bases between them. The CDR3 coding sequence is TGTGCCAGCAGTCTCTCGGGGTGGAGCTCTGGAAACACCATATATTTT. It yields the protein CASSLSGWSSGNTIYF.

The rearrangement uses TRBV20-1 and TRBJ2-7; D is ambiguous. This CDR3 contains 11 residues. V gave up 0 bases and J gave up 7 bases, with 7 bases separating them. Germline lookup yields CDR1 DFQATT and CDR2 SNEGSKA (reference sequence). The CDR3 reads CSARDRTEQYF. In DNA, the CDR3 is TGCAGTGCTAGAGATCGGACGGAGCAGTACTTC.

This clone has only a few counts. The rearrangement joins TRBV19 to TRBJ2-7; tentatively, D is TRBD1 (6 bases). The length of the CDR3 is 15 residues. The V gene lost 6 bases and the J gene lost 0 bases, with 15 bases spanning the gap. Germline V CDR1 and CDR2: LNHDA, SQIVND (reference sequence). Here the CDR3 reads CASRQLGGSSYEQYF. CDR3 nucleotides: TGTGCCAGTAGACAACTAGGGGGAAGCTCCTACGAGCAGTACTTC.

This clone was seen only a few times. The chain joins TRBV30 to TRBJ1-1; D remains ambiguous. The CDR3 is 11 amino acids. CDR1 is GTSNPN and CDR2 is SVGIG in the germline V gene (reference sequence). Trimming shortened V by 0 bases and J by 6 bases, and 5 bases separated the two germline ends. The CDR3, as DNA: TGTGCCTGGAGTGTGGCTGCTGAAGCTTTCTTT. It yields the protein CAWSVAAEAFF.

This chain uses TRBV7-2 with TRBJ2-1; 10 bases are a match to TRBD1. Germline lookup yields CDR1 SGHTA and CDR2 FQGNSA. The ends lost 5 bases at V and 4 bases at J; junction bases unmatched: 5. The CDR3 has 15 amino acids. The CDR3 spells CASSVRDRGYNEQFF. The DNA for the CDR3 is TGTGCCAGCAGCGTCCGGGACAGGGGTTACAATGAGCAGTTCTTC.

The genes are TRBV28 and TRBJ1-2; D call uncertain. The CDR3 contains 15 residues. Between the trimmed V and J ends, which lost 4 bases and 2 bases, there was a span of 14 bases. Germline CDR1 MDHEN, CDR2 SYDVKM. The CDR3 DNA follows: TGTGCCAGCAGTTCCACTTCGACGGCCAACTATGGCTACACCTTC. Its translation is CASSSTSTANYGYTF.

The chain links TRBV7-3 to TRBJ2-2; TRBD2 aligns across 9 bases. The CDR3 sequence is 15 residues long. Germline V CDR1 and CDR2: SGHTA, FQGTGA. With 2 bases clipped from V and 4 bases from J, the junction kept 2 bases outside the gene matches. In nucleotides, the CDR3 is TGTGCCAGCAGCTTAGCGGGAGGGGGCACCGGGGAGCTGTTTTTT. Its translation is CASSLAGGGTGELFF.

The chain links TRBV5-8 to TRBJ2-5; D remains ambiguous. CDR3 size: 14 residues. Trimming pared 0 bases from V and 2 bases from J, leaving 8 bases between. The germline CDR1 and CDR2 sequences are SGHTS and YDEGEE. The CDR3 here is CASSLERVQETQYF. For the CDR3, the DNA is TGTGCCAGCAGCTTGGAAAGGGTGCAAGAGACCCAGTACTTC.

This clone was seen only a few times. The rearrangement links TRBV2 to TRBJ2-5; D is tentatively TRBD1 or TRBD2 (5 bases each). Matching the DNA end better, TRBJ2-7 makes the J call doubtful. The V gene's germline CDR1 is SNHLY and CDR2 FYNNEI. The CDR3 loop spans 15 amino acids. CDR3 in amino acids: CASRLLGDGRYEQYF. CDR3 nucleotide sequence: TGTGCCAGCAGGCTTCTCGGGGACGGGCGCTACGAGCAGTACTTC.

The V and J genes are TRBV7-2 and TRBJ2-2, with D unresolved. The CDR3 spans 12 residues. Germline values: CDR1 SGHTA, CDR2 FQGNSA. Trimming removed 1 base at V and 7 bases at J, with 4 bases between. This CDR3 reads CASSLEIGELFF. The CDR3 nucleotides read TGTGCCAGCAGCTTAGAGATCGGGGAGCTGTTTTTT.